The rows below give T cell receptor beta chains drawn from one sample of a study of T-cell memory formation after mild COVID-19. TCRdb processed the 5' RACE reads anew with MiXCR; each CDR3 protein has one entry. The sample holds 390,000 or so distinct CDR3 sequences, approximately 15% seen once. What was sequenced was PBMCs or a T cell subset sorted from them (not recorded which). These receptors all stem from a man aged 18 to 30 who had mild COVID-19 (a few samples of this study predate the infection). Cell type and time point are not known. CDR3s include the opening cysteine and the closing phenylalanine or tryptophan. Each record gives: clone size, V gene, D gene, J gene, CDR3 protein, CDR3 DNA. D genes are given only for firm matches. Rows give clone size only sometimes, using once, few, many, or a class for an expanded clone.

abundance: few; v_gene: TRBV11-2; d_gene: NA; j_gene: TRBJ2-5; CDR3aa: CASSLPMETQYF; CDR3nt: TGTGCCAGCAGCCTACCTATGGAGACCCAGTACTTC
abundance: few; v_gene: TRBV3-1; d_gene: NA; j_gene: TRBJ2-4; CDR3aa: CASSQEHGVAKNIQYF; CDR3nt: TGTGCCAGCAGCCAAGAACATGGGGTAGCCAAAAACATTCAGTACTTC
abundance: NA; v_gene: TRBV29-1; d_gene: NA; j_gene: TRBJ1-4; CDR3aa: CSGRYGASNEKLFF; CDR3nt: TGCAGCGGCCGCTACGGGGCGTCTAATGAAAAACTGTTTTTT
abundance: few; v_gene: TRBV5-6; d_gene: NA; j_gene: TRBJ1-2; CDR3aa: CASSFGRRSYTF; CDR3nt: TGTGCCAGCAGCTTCGGTCGAAGGTCCTACACCTTC
abundance: NA; v_gene: TRBV7-9; d_gene: TRBD1; j_gene: TRBJ2-1; CDR3aa: CASSLRGGWEQFF; CDR3nt: TGTGCCAGCAGCTTACGAGGGGGCTGGGAGCAGTTCTTC
abundance: NA; v_gene: TRBV4-1; d_gene: NA; j_gene: TRBJ2-3; CDR3aa: CASSHPRDSTQYF; CDR3nt: TGCGCCAGCAGCCACCCCCGGGACTCTACGCAGTATTTT
abundance: few; v_gene: TRBV20-1; d_gene: NA; j_gene: TRBJ2-7; CDR3aa: CSARWEYEQYF; CDR3nt: TGCAGTGCTAGATGGGAGTACGAGCAGTACTTC
abundance: NA; v_gene: TRBV15; d_gene: NA; j_gene: TRBJ1-6; CDR3aa: CATSRDRDPGRSPLHF; CDR3nt: TGTGCCACCAGCAGAGATAGGGACCCCGGTCGTTCACCCCTCCACTTT
abundance: NA; v_gene: TRBV5-1; d_gene: TRBD1; j_gene: TRBJ1-2; CDR3aa: CASSLAPGGYGYTF; CDR3nt: TGCGCCAGCAGCTTGGCTCCAGGGGGCTATGGCTACACCTTC
abundance: few; v_gene: TRBV28; d_gene: TRBD1; j_gene: TRBJ2-1; CDR3aa: CASSPGQGWNEQFF; CDR3nt: TGTGCCAGCAGTCCCGGACAGGGGTGGAATGAGCAGTTCTTC
abundance: NA; v_gene: TRBV29-1; d_gene: NA; j_gene: TRBJ1-1; CDR3aa: CSAAGSTEAFF; CDR3nt: TGCAGCGCGGCGGGAAGCACTGAAGCTTTCTTT
abundance: NA; v_gene: TRBV4-3; d_gene: NA; j_gene: TRBJ2-3; CDR3aa: CASSQDSVRPSTDTQYF; CDR3nt: TGCGCCAGCAGCCAGGACTCCGTCCGCCCAAGCACAGATACGCAGTATTTT
abundance: NA; v_gene: TRBV7-2; d_gene: NA; j_gene: TRBJ1-2; CDR3aa: CASSSGGVRYGYTF; CDR3nt: TGTGCCAGCAGCTCCGGGGGGGTGAGGTATGGCTACACCTTC
abundance: few; v_gene: TRBV15; d_gene: NA; j_gene: TRBJ2-7; CDR3aa: CATSRVGGSGEQYF; CDR3nt: TGTGCCACCAGCAGAGTTGGGGGATCGGGGGAGCAGTACTTC
abundance: few; v_gene: TRBV7-9; d_gene: TRBD2; j_gene: TRBJ2-3; CDR3aa: CASSPPGTSGGADTQYF; CDR3nt: TGTGCCAGCAGCCCCCCGGGCACTAGCGGGGGGGCAGATACGCAGTATTTT
abundance: few; v_gene: TRBV11-2; d_gene: TRBD1; j_gene: TRBJ2-1; CDR3aa: CASSSRTGGWIEQFF; CDR3nt: TGTGCCAGCAGCTCGCGGACAGGGGGCTGGATTGAGCAGTTCTTC
abundance: NA; v_gene: TRBV4-3; d_gene: NA; j_gene: TRBJ2-3; CDR3aa: CASSQEPNSDTQYF; CDR3nt: TGCGCCAGCAGCCAAGAACCTAATTCAGATACGCAGTATTTT
abundance: few; v_gene: TRBV23-1; d_gene: NA; j_gene: TRBJ1-5; CDR3aa: CASSQPRRGDQPQHF; CDR3nt: TGCGCCAGCAGTCAACCTAGGAGGGGGGATCAGCCCCAGCATTTT
abundance: NA; v_gene: TRBV6-2/TRBV6-3; d_gene: TRBD2; j_gene: TRBJ2-5; CDR3aa: CASSYPGTSGGTQYF; CDR3nt: TGTGCCAGCAGTTACCCAGGGACTAGCGGTGGGACCCAGTACTTC
abundance: NA; v_gene: TRBV28; d_gene: NA; j_gene: TRBJ2-2; CDR3aa: CASSFPGQMGGPGELFF; CDR3nt: TGTGCCAGCAGTTTTCCGGGACAGATGGGGGGACCCGGGGAGCTGTTTTTT
abundance: few; v_gene: TRBV7-9; d_gene: NA; j_gene: TRBJ2-5; CDR3aa: CASSRGALETQYF; CDR3nt: TGTGCCAGCAGCCGGGGGGCCCTGGAGACCCAGTACTTC
abundance: many; v_gene: TRBV4-3; d_gene: TRBD1; j_gene: TRBJ2-7; CDR3aa: CASSQDAGGYEQYF; CDR3nt: TGCGCCAGCAGCCAAGATGCAGGGGGCTACGAGCAGTACTTC
abundance: NA; v_gene: TRBV20-1; d_gene: TRBD1; j_gene: TRBJ1-2; CDR3aa: CSARAISGGHGYTF; CDR3nt: TGCAGTGCTAGAGCCATCTCAGGGGGCCATGGCTACACCTTC
abundance: few; v_gene: TRBV7-2; d_gene: NA; j_gene: TRBJ1-2; CDR3aa: CASSLVSGFNYGYTF; CDR3nt: TGTGCCAGCAGCTTAGTTTCAGGGTTTAACTATGGCTACACCTTC
abundance: few; v_gene: TRBV7-3; d_gene: NA; j_gene: TRBJ2-6; CDR3aa: CASSLRPAGANVLTF; CDR3nt: TGTGCCAGCAGCTTAAGGCCAGCCGGGGCCAACGTCCTGACTTTC
abundance: NA; v_gene: TRBV5-1; d_gene: NA; j_gene: TRBJ2-2; CDR3aa: CASSLDPMWKNTGELFF; CDR3nt: TGCGCCAGCAGCTTGGATCCAATGTGGAAGAACACCGGGGAGCTGTTTTTT
abundance: many; v_gene: TRBV7-2; d_gene: NA; j_gene: TRBJ2-1; CDR3aa: CASSLVGDSEQFF; CDR3nt: TGTGCCAGCAGCTTAGTCGGCGATAGTGAGCAGTTCTTC
abundance: few; v_gene: TRBV11-3; d_gene: TRBD1; j_gene: TRBJ2-2; CDR3aa: CASSSFAQGGTGELFF; CDR3nt: TGTGCCAGCAGCTCGTTCGCACAGGGGGGCACCGGGGAGCTGTTTTTT
abundance: NA; v_gene: TRBV7-6; d_gene: TRBD2; j_gene: TRBJ2-3; CDR3aa: CASSPPRVAGENTDTQYF; CDR3nt: TGTGCCAGCAGCCCCCCTCGCGTGGCGGGGGAGAACACAGATACGCAGTATTTT